This TCR beta chain appears in the sequencing data of a study of T cell clusters in autoimmune cytopenias. General study findings and limits: TRB repertoire shifts in secondary cytopenia and chronic lymphocytic leukemia mostly reflected lymphoma, not autoimmunity.

Approximately 36,000 genome equivalents of blood DNA were amplified for TRB. As to this clonotype: Its antigen is still unknown.

Germline lookup yields CDR1 GTSNPN and CDR2 SVGIG (reference sequence). This CDR3 has 12 residues. One tube held mixed TRB-A and TRB-B primer pools for touch-down PCR. TCRdb reprocessed the multiplex PCR reads and keeps a single row for each CDR3 protein, giving no DNA. This repertoire includes roughly 12,000 distinct CDR3 sequences. The source material was peripheral blood. The receptor was derived from a human donor with an autoimmune cytopenia or autoimmune hepatitis (not recorded which). This rearrangement joins TRBV30 to TRBJ1-5; TCRdb's D call, TRBD1, is unchecked because there is no DNA. The CDR3 reads CAWSVEGQPQHF.